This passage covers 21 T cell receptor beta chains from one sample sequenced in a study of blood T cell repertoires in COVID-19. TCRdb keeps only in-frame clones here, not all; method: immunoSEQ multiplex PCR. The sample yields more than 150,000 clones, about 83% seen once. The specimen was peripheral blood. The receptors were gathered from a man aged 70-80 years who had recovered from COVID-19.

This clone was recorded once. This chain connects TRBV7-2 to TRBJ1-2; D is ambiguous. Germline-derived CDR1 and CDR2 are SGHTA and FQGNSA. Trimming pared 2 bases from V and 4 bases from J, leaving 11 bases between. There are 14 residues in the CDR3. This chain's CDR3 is CASSLYSQIYGYTF. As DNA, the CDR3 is TGTGCCAGCAGCTTATATTCACAGATCTATGGCTACACCTTC.

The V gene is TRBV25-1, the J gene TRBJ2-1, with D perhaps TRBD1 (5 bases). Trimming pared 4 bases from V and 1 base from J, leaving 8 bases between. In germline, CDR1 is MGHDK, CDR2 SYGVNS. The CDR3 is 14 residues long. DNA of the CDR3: TGTGCCAGCAGTGTGGGGCGGTCCTACAATGAGCAGTTCTTC. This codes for CASSVGRSYNEQFF.

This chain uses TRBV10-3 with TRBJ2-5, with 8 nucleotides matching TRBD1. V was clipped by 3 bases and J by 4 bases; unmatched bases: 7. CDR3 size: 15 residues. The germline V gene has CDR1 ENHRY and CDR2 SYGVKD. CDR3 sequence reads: CAISEMVTGGETQYF. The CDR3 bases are TGTGCCATCAGTGAAATGGTAACAGGGGGAGAGACCCAGTACTTC.

CDR3 amino acids: CASTRGTEAFF. Written as DNA, the CDR3 is TGTGCCAGCACCCGGGGCACTGAAGCTTTCTTT. This sequence joins TRBV6-5 and TRBJ1-1; no reliable D call. The length of the CDR3 is 11 residues. V was trimmed by 7 bases and J by 4 bases, leaving 7 bases between them. Per the germline V gene, CDR1 is MNHEY and CDR2 is SVGAGI.

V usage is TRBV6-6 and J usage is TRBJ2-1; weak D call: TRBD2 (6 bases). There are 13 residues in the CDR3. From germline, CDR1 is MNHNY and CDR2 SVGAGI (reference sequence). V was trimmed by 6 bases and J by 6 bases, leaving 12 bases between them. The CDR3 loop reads CASSPGSFNEQFF. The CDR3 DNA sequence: TGTGCCAGCAGCCCCGGGAGTTTCAATGAGCAGTTCTTC.

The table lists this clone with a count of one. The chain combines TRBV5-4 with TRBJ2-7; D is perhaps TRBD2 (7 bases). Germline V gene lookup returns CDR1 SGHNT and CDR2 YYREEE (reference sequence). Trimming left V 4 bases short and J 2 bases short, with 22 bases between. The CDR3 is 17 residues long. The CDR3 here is CASSLVGGGSLTYEQYF. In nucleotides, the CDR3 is TGTGCCAGCAGCCTGGTTGGGGGCGGGAGTTTGACCTACGAGCAGTACTTC. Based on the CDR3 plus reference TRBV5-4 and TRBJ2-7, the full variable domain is ETGVTQSPTHLIKTRGQQVTLRCSSQSGHNTVSWYQQALGQGPQFIFQYYREEENGRGNFPPRFSGLQFPNYSSELNVNALELDDSALYLCASSLVGGGSLTYEQYFGPGTRLTVT.

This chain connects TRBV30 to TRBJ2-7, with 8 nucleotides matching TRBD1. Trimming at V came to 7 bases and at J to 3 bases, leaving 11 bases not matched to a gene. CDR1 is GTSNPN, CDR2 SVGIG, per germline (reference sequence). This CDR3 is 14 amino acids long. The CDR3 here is CASVRQGAGYEQYF. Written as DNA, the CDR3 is TGTGCCTCCGTTAGGCAGGGGGCAGGCTACGAGCAGTACTTC.

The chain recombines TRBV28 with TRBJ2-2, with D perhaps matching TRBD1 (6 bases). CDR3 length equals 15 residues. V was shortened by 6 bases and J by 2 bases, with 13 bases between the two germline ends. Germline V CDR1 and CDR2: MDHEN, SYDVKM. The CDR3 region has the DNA TGTGCCAGCAGCATGGACAGAGAAAACACCGGGGAGCTGTTTTTT. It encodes CASSMDRENTGELFF.

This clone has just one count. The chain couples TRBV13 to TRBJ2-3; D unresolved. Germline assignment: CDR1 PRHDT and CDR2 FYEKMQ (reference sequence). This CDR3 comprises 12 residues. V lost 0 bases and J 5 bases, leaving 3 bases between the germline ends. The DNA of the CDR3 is TGTGCCAGCAGCTTAGGGAGAGATACGCAGTATTTT. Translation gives CASSLGRDTQYF.

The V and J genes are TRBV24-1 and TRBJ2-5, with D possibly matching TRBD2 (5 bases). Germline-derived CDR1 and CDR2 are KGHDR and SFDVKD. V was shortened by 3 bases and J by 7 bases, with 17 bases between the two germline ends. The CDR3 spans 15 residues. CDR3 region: CATSDEGLGWGTQYF. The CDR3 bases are TGTGCCACCAGTGATGAGGGATTAGGGTGGGGGACCCAGTACTTC.

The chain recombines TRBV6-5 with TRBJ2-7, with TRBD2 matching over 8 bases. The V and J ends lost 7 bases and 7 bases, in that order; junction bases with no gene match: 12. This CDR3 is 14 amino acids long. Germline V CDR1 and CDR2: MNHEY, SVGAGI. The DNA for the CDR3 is TGTGCCAGCACCAAGCGGGAGAGGGGCTGGGAGCAGTACTTC. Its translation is CASTKRERGWEQYF.

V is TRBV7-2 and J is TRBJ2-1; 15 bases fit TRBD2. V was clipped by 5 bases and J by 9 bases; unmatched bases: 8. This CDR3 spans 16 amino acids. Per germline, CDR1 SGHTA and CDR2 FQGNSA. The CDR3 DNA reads TGTGCCAGCAGCCCCCGGGGACTAGCGGGAGGTGGTGAGCAGTTCTTC. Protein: CASSPRGLAGGGEQFF.

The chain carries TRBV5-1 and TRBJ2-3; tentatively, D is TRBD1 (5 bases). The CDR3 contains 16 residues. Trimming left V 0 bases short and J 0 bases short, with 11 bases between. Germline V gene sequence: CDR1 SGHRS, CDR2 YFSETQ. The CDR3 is CASSLDDSQSTDTQYF. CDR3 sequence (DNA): TGCGCCAGCAGCTTGGACGACAGTCAAAGCACAGATACGCAGTATTTT. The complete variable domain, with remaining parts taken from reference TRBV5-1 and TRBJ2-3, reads KAGVTQTPRYLIKTRGQQVTLSCSPISGHRSVSWYQQTPGQGLQFLFEYFSETQRNKGNFPGRFSGRQFSNSRSEMNVSTLELGDSALYLCASSLDDSQSTDTQYFGPGTRLTVL.

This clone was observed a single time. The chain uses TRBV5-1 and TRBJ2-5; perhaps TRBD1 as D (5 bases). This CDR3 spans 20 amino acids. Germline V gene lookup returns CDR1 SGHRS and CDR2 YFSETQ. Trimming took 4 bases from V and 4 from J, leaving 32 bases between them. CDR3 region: CASSPSPSYASGILGETQYF. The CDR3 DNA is TGCGCCAGCAGCCCTTCCCCTTCATACGCCTCAGGGATATTGGGAGAGACCCAGTACTTC.

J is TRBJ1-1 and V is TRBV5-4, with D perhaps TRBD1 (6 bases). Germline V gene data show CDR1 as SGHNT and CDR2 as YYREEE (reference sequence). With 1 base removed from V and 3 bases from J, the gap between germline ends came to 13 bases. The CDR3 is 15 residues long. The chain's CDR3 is CASSLWPWTDTEAFF. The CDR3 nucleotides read TGTGCCAGCAGCTTGTGGCCATGGACAGACACTGAAGCTTTCTTT.

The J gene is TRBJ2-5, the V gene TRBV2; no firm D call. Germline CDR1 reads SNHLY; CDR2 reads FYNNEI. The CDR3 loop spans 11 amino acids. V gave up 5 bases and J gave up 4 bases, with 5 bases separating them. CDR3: CASSFIETQYF. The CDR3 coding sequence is TGTGCCAGCAGTTTTATAGAGACCCAGTACTTC. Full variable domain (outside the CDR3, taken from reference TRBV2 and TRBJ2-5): EPEVTQTPSHQVTQMGQEVILRCVPISNHLYFYWYRQILGQKVEFLVSFYNNEISEKSEIFDDQFSVERPDGSNFTLKIRSTKLEDSAMYFCASSFIETQYFGPGTRLLVL.

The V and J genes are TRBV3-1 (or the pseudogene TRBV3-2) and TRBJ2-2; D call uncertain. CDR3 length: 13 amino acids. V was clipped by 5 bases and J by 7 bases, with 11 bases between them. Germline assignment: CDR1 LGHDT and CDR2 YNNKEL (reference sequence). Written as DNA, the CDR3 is TGTGCCAGCAGCTTTAGTGAAAACGGGGAGCTGTTTTTT. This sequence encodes CASSFSENGELFF.

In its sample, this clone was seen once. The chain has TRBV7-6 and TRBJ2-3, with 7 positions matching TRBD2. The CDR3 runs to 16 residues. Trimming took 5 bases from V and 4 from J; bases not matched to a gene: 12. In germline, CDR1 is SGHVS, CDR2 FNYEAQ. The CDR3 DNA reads TGTGCCAGCAGCCCATCACTAGCGTTGGAGTCAGATACGCAGTATTTT. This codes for CASSPSLALESDTQYF.

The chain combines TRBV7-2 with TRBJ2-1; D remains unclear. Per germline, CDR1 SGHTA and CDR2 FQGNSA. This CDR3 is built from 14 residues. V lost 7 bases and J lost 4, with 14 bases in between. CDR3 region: CASKPRVGYNEQFF. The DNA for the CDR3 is TGTGCCAGCAAACCTCGGGTCGGGTACAATGAGCAGTTCTTC.

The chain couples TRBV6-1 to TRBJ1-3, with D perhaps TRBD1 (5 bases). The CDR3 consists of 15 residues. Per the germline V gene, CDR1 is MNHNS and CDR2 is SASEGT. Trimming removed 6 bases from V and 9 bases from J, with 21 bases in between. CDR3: CASSLPEGPSLTIYF. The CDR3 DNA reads TGTGCCAGCAGCCTACCGGAGGGACCATCACTCACCATATATTTT.

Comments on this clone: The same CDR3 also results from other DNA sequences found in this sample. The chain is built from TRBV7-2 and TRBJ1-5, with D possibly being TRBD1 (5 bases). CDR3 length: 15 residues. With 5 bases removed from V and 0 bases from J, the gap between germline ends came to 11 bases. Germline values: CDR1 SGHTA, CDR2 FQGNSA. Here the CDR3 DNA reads TGTGCCAGCAGCCCCCGGGGGGGTAGCAATCAGCCCCAGCATTTT. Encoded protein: CASSPRGGSNQPQHF.